This is a list of T cell receptor beta chains from one sample in a study of cytomegalovirus exposure and HLA in healthy donors. Clones were read by immunoSEQ multiplex PCR, and TCRdb kept only the in-frame ones, dropping some. Of about 150,000 clones in the sample, 65% to 70% were seen once. Sequencing input: PBMCs. These receptors came from a young man in good health and CMV-seropositive. CDR3s include the opening cysteine and the closing phenylalanine or tryptophan. D genes are given only for firm matches. A clone size is listed for some rows: how often the clone was seen (once, few, many), or a class if it is expanded.

D gene	V gene	J gene	clone size	CDR3 DNA	CDR3 protein
-	TRBV18	TRBJ2-2	-	TGTGCCAGCTCACCAATTAGAACGGACACCGGGGAGCTGTTTTTT	CASSPIRTDTGELFF
-	TRBV6-5	TRBJ2-7	-	TGTGCCAGCAGTTTTGGGTCCCCAGGCAACGAGCAGTACTTC	CASSFGSPGNEQYF
TRBD2	TRBV25-1	TRBJ2-5	-	TGTGCCAGCAGTCTAGCGGGTACAGAGACCCAGTACTTC	CASSLAGTETQYF
-	TRBV2	TRBJ2-6	-	TGTGCCAGCAGGCGGGACAGTGGGGCCAACGTCCTGACTTTC	CASRRDSGANVLTF
-	TRBV7-9	TRBJ1-1	-	TGTGCCAGCAGCACTCGGGGGGAGAACACTGAAGCTTTCTTT	CASSTRGENTEAFF
-	TRBV28	TRBJ2-5	-	TGTGCCAGCAGTTTAGGGGGCGGCCAAGAGACCCAGTACTTC	CASSLGGGQETQYF
-	TRBV2	TRBJ2-5	-	TGTGCCAGACAACGACCTGGAGGGACCCAGTACTTC	CARQRPGGTQYF
TRBD1	TRBV19	TRBJ1-6	-	TGTGCCAGTAGGACGCAGGGGGCGCGGAATTCACCCCTCCACTTT	CASRTQGARNSPLHF
-	TRBV29-1	TRBJ2-2	-	TGCAGCGGGAGGGACAGTCGCGCCGGGGAGCTGTTTTTT	CSGRDSRAGELFF
TRBD2	TRBV4-2	TRBJ2-7	-	TGTGCCAGCAGCCAAGAGCGGGAGTCCTCCTACGAGCAGTACTTC	CASSQERESSYEQYF
TRBD1	TRBV7-3	TRBJ2-6	few	TGTGCCAGCAGCCGCTCCGGGACAGGGTTCTCTGGGGCCAACGTCCTGACTTTC	CASSRSGTGFSGANVLTF
TRBD1	TRBV11-2	TRBJ1-1	-	TGTGCCAGCAGGTTCCGGGACAGACGACAGAACACTGAAGCTTTCTTT	CASRFRDRRQNTEAFF
-	TRBV6-5	TRBJ2-7	few	TGTGCCAGCAGGTCCACAGGGAAGGGATACGAGCAGTACTTC	CASRSTGKGYEQYF
-	TRBV6-5	TRBJ2-1	-	TGTGCCAGCAGCCCGAGTTCGCCCTACAATGAGCAGTTCTTC	CASSPSSPYNEQFF
-	TRBV4-1	TRBJ2-6	-	TGCGCCAGCAGCCAAGAGAGGATCGGCTCTGGGGCCAACGTCCTGACTTTC	CASSQERIGSGANVLTF
TRBD2	TRBV19	TRBJ2-2	-	TGTGCCAGTAAAAGGGGGACTAGCGGGAGGGCCGCCGGGGAGCTGTTTTTT	CASKRGTSGRAAGELFF
-	TRBV27	TRBJ1-2	few	TGTGCCAGCAGTTTATCCGCGCAACCGGGCCTGGGAGGTTATGGCTACACCTTC	CASSLSAQPGLGGYGYTF
-	TRBV5-1	TRBJ2-7	once	TGCGCCAGCAGCTTTGGAGACAGTCCCTACGAGCAGTACTTC	CASSFGDSPYEQYF
TRBD1	TRBV2	TRBJ1-1	few	TGTGCCAGCAGTGTTGCCGGGACAGGGACCGAAGCTTTCTTT	CASSVAGTGTEAFF
-	TRBV6-1	TRBJ2-5	few	TGTGCCAGCAGCCCAGGTGGAACCTCCCAAGAGACCCAGTACTTC	CASSPGGTSQETQYF
TRBD2	TRBV5-1	TRBJ2-7	-	TGCGCCAGCAGCATTAGCGGGATTTTCTACGAGCAGTACTTC	CASSISGIFYEQYF
TRBD2	TRBV6-1	TRBJ2-1	-	TGTGCCACCGGGACTAGCGGGAGTGGGGAGCAGTTCTTC	CATGTSGSGEQFF
TRBD1	TRBV5-5	TRBJ2-7	-	TGTGCCAGCAGGGCCGGACAGGCCCTAGACTCCTACGAGCAGTACTTC	CASRAGQALDSYEQYF
TRBD2	TRBV5-4	TRBJ2-2	-	TGTGCTGTCAGAAAGGCGGGGGGCTCATCCGGGGAGCTGTTTTTT	CAVRKAGGSSGELFF
-	TRBV1	TRBJ1-3	-	TGCACCAGCAGCCAAGAGTGGAGGCAGCTACGACCTGGAAACACCATATATTTT	CTSSQEWRQLRPGNTIYF
-	TRBV29-1	TRBJ2-2	-	TGCAGCATGACAGAAAACACCGGGGAGCTGTTTTTT	CSMTENTGELFF